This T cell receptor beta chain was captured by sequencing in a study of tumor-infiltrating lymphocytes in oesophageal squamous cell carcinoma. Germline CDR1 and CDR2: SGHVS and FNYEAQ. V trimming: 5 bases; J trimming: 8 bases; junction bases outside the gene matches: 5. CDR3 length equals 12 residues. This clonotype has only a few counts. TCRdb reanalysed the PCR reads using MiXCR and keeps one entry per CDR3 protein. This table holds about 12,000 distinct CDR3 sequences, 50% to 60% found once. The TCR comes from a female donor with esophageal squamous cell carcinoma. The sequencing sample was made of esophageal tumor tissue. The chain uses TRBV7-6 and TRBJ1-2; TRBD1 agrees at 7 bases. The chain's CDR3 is CASSTGVGGYTF. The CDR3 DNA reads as TGTGCCAGCAGCACAGGGGTCGGGGGCTACACCTTC.